Described below is a single T cell receptor (beta chain) sequence and its context. The CDR3 covers 12 residues. V was clipped by 11 bases and J by 2 bases, with 11 bases between them. The sample belongs to a study of identical twins. MiXCR was run by TCRdb on the 5' RACE reads, yielding one entry per CDR3 protein. Altogether just over 500,000 distinct CDR3 sequences are present, 20% to 25% being singletons, with the ten largest covering about 0.91%. Another study also made use of these data, one on T cells expressing NK-cell markers. This second study notes: Seven HCMV-seropositive donors and one seronegative donor made up the eight sequenced donors. For several experiments, T cell sorting was restricted to the alpha-beta TCR population by means of an anti-gamma-delta TCR antibody.

This chain joins TRBV23-1 and TRBJ2-3, with D hard to call. TRBV23-1 is known as an ORF, though its function is uncertain. This clonotype was obtained from a woman under 30 in good health. The sequencing input was CD4+ T cells sorted from blood. The CDR3 loop is CADWLATDTQYF. The CDR3 coding sequence is TGCGCCGACTGGCTCGCCACAGATACGCAGTATTTT.